This T cell receptor (beta chain) was found in a study of human T cells and chemical hapten exposure. TCRdb passed the RACE reads through MiXCR, listing each CDR3 protein once. Found here are 300,000 to 450,000 distinct CDR3 sequences, approximately 5% of them singletons; the top ten hold around 2%. After removal of 2 bases from V and 1 base from J, the junction contained 10 bases not matched to a gene. The CDR3 is 19 residues long. Germline V gene sequence: CDR1 SGHNT, CDR2 YYREEE (reference sequence). This clonotype occurred a few times. The time point is: patch test 1, 2 weeks after DPC sensitization. This sample's treatment: therapeutic diphenylcyclopropenone sensitization with weekly scalp DPC. Unfractionated whole blood was the source from which total RNA was extracted.

This specimen consisted of whole blood, obtained in connection with sensitization to the hapten diphenylcyclopropenone (DPC). The V gene is TRBV5-4, the J gene TRBJ2-2; 11 positions match TRBD2. The clonotype comes from a woman aged 50 to 60 with alopecia areata. Some clones in this sample may be carry-over from other donors' samples. CDR3 in amino acids: CASSFRLAGGEWNTGELFF. The CDR3 nucleotides are TGTGCCAGCAGCTTTCGGCTAGCGGGGGGCGAGTGGAACACCGGGGAGCTGTTTTTT.